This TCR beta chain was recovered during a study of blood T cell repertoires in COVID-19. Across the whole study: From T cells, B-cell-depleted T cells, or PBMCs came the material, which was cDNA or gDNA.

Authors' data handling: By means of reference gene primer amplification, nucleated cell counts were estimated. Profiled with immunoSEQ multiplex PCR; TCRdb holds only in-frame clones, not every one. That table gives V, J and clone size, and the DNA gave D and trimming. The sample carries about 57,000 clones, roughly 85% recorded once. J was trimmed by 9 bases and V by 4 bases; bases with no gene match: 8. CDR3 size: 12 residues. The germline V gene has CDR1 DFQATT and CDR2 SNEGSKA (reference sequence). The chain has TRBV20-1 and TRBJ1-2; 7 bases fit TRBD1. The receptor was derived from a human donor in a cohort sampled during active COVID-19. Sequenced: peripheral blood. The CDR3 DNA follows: TGCAGTGCTATTGACAGGGCATTACGCTACACCTTC. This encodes CSAIDRALRYTF.